These 17 T cell receptor beta chains came from one sample sequenced in a study of blood T cell repertoires in COVID-19. Only in-frame clones appear in the TCRdb table, and some are missing; sequencing was by immunoSEQ multiplex PCR. The sample holds fewer than 200,000 clones, around 85% seen once. Material for sequencing was peripheral blood. All receptors derive from a woman aged 55-69 years with acute or convalescent COVID-19.

The rearrangement uses TRBV5-1 and TRBJ2-4; 7 bases map to TRBD1. V was clipped by 4 bases and J by 8 bases; unmatched bases: 9. The CDR3 covers 14 residues. The V gene's germline CDR1 is SGHRS and CDR2 YFSETQ. The CDR3 loop reads CASSLRQGVDIQYF. CDR3 coding DNA: TGCGCCAGCAGCCTGCGACAGGGTGTGGACATTCAGTACTTC.

CDR3 region: CASRIAGGPSNEQFF. Written as DNA, the CDR3 is TGCGCCAGCAGGATAGCGGGAGGGCCGAGCAATGAGCAGTTCTTC. This chain connects TRBV10-2 to TRBJ2-1; 11 bases line up with TRBD2. The CDR3 consists of 15 residues. Germline-derived CDR1 and CDR2 are WSHSY and SAAADI. Trimming removed 6 bases from V and 6 bases from J; junction bases left unmatched: 7.

This chain uses TRBV24-1 with TRBJ1-3; D might be TRBD1 (6 bases). V was cut by 10 bases and J by 0 bases, with 9 bases left in between. Germline CDR1 is KGHDR and CDR2 is SFDVKD. CDR3 length: 13 amino acids. The CDR3: CATEDSSGNTIYF. In nucleotides, the CDR3 is TGTGCCACGGAGGACAGCTCTGGAAACACCATATATTTT.

This clone showed up just once. This chain joins TRBV7-9 and TRBJ1-2, with TRBD1 matching 11 bases. CDR3 length equals 18 residues. The germline V gene encodes CDR1 SEHNR and CDR2 FQNEAQ (reference sequence). Losses at the gene ends were 3 bases for V and 2 bases for J; bases not matched to a gene: 11. The CDR3 loop reads CASSFAGTGGYTNYGYTF. The DNA for the CDR3 is TGTGCCAGCAGCTTCGCCGGGACAGGGGGATACACGAACTATGGCTACACCTTC.

The chain carries TRBV11-2 and TRBJ1-1, with 8 bases lining up with TRBD1. Germline loops: CDR1 SGHAT, CDR2 FQNNGV. The ends lost 1 base at V and 5 bases at J; junction bases unmatched: 9. This CDR3 spans 16 amino acids. The CDR3: CASSLAGQGGRTEAFF. CDR3 nucleotide sequence: TGTGCCAGCAGCTTAGCTGGACAGGGAGGAAGAACTGAAGCTTTCTTT.

The V gene is TRBV28, the J gene TRBJ1-5; D gene unclear. Deletions cut 6 bases from V and 4 bases from J, with 16 bases between. The CDR3 has 15 residues. Looked up from germline, CDR1 is MDHEN and CDR2 is SYDVKM. CDR3 loop: CASRGGGIKNQPQHF. Here the CDR3 DNA reads TGTGCCAGCAGGGGAGGAGGGATTAAGAATCAGCCCCAGCATTTT.

This chain links TRBV19 with TRBJ1-5; the D is unclear. The germline V and J ends were trimmed by 7 bases and 4 bases, with 17 bases remaining between them. Germline CDR1 LNHDA, CDR2 SQIVND (reference sequence). The CDR3 has 15 amino acids. The CDR3 bases are TGTGCCAGTACCAAGTCGGGTCGACCTAATCAGCCCCAGCATTTT. As protein: CASTKSGRPNQPQHF.

The V call is TRBV6-1, the J call TRBJ1-2; D is unclear. CDR1 is MNHNS and CDR2 is SASEGT in the germline V gene. The CDR3 is 14 amino acids. V was cut by 0 bases and J by 2 bases, with 7 bases left in between. The CDR3 protein is CASSEALVNYGYTF. CDR3 DNA: TGTGCCAGCAGTGAAGCGTTAGTCAACTATGGCTACACCTTC.

The chain employs TRBV4-1 and TRBJ2-1; D uncertain. This CDR3 region has 14 residues. V lost 0 bases, J lost 4 bases, and 7 bases lay in between. Looked up from germline, CDR1 is MGHRA and CDR2 is YSYEKL. The CDR3 protein is CASSQDPSYNEQFF. The CDR3 DNA follows: TGCGCCAGCAGCCAAGATCCCTCTTACAATGAGCAGTTCTTC.

In its sample, this clone was seen once. This chain connects TRBV11-2 to TRBJ2-7, with D possibly matching TRBD1 (6 bases). Germline values: CDR1 SGHAT, CDR2 FQNNGV. V was cut by 2 bases and J by 2 bases, with 10 bases left in between. The CDR3 has 14 residues. CDR3 amino acids: CASSLRDITYEQYF. The CDR3 nucleotides read TGTGCCAGCAGCTTACGGGACATTACCTACGAGCAGTACTTC.

This chain links TRBV5-4 with TRBJ2-3; D ambiguous. Between the trimmed V and J ends, which lost 1 base and 3 bases, there was a span of 12 bases. This CDR3 spans 15 amino acids. Germline V gene sequence: CDR1 SGHNT, CDR2 YYREEE (reference sequence). The CDR3: CASSLTAASTDTQYF. CDR3 nucleotides: TGTGCCAGCAGCTTGACGGCGGCTTCTACAGATACGCAGTATTTT.

The V gene is TRBV6-2 or TRBV6-3, the J gene TRBJ2-3, with D possibly matching TRBD1 (6 bases). V lost 0 bases to trimming and J lost 4 bases, with 11 bases between them. Germline CDR1 and CDR2: MNHEY and SVGEGT. CDR3 length: 15 amino acids. CDR3 region: CASSYSSGDPDTQYF. The CDR3 coding sequence is TGTGCCAGCAGTTACTCTTCAGGGGACCCAGATACGCAGTATTTT.

V gene TRBV20-1 combines with J gene TRBJ1-2; 7 nucleotides match TRBD1. The CDR3 sequence is 14 residues long. Germline assignment: CDR1 DFQATT and CDR2 SNEGSKA (reference sequence). After removal of 3 bases from V and 2 bases from J, the junction contained 6 bases not matched to a gene. The CDR3 region has the DNA TGCAGTGCTAGTGCAGGGGGTTGGAACTATGGCTACACCTTC. It yields the protein CSASAGGWNYGYTF.

This CDR3 is CASSVAAGDTEAFF. CDR3 bases: TGTGCCAGCAGCGTAGCGGCAGGGGACACTGAAGCTTTCTTT. The chain combines TRBV9 with TRBJ1-1, with D perhaps TRBD1 (6 bases). Germline values: CDR1 SGDLS, CDR2 YYNGEE. The CDR3 runs to 14 residues. V was clipped by 0 bases and J by 3 bases, with 9 bases between them. The full variable domain, completed using reference TRBV9 and TRBJ1-1, is DSGVTQTPKHLITATGQRVTLRCSPRSGDLSVYWYQQSLDQGLQFLIQYYNGEERAKGNILERFSAQQFPDLHSELNLSSLELGDSALYFCASSVAAGDTEAFFGQGTRLTVV.

V and J are TRBV18 and TRBJ2-4; TRBD1 might be the D (6 bases). In germline, CDR1 is KGHSH, CDR2 LQKENI. The CDR3 spans 17 residues. Trimming left V 8 bases short and J 0 bases short, with 20 bases between. The CDR3 bases are TGTGCCAGCCGTCAGGGGTATGGGGGTGAAGCCAAAAACATTCAGTACTTC. This codes for CASRQGYGGEAKNIQYF.

This clone was detected only a few times. J is TRBJ1-2 and V is TRBV6-5; the D gene is possibly TRBD1 (6 bases). Germline CDR1 MNHEY, CDR2 SVGAGI. CDR3 length: 16 residues. Trimming removed 4 bases from V and 2 bases from J, with 17 bases in between. CDR3: CASSLGTTISNYGYTF. As DNA, the CDR3 is TGTGCCAGCAGTTTAGGGACAACGATCTCCAACTATGGCTACACCTTC.

J is TRBJ2-5 and V is TRBV19, with 14 nucleotides matching TRBD2. This CDR3 comprises 17 residues. The ends lost 11 bases at V and 0 bases at J; junction bases unmatched: 11. Germline V gene data show CDR1 as LNHDA and CDR2 as SQIVND (reference sequence). The CDR3 protein is CASRRGTSGSYQETQYF. The CDR3 bases are TGTGCCTCAAGACGTGGGACTAGCGGGAGCTACCAAGAGACCCAGTACTTC.